The 15 T cell receptor beta chains below were found in one sample sequenced in a study of regulatory T cells in long-lasting Graves disease. Arm-PCR of CDR3 regions and iRepertoire HTBI primers were used to build TCR beta libraries. MiXCR was run by TCRdb on the multiplex PCR reads, yielding one entry per CDR3 protein. The table includes over 500,000 distinct CDR3 sequences, 15% to 20% detected once. The time point is: newly diagnosed GD, antithyroid drugs for less than 3 months. RNA from PBMCs was the source of the TCR library. These records were also assigned to another study, of T cells in Graves' hyperthyroidism and ophthalmopathy.

Material: peripheral blood mononuclear cells (PBMCs), obtained at new diagnosis, from a patient treated with antithyroid drugs. The receptors were sampled from a woman between 25 and 40 years old with Graves disease.

In this sample, this clonotype turned up many times. J is TRBJ2-1 and V is TRBV5-1; perhaps TRBD2 as D (6 bases). Per germline, CDR1 SGHRS and CDR2 YFSETQ. The ends were cut back, 3 bases at V and 1 base at J, with 8 bases in the middle. This CDR3 spans 14 amino acids. The CDR3 loop reads CASSYSGSYNEQFF. The CDR3 DNA reads as TGCGCCAGCAGCTATAGCGGTTCCTACAATGAGCAGTTCTTC.

There are a few counts of this clonotype. This chain connects TRBV2 to TRBJ2-2; D may correspond to TRBD1 or TRBD2 (5 bases each). Per germline, CDR1 SNHLY and CDR2 FYNNEI. The CDR3 covers 15 residues. The germline V and J ends were trimmed by 5 bases and 7 bases, with 17 bases remaining between them. The DNA of the CDR3 is TGTGCCAGCAGTTTGTCGTGGGAGAGGGGCGGGGAGCTGTTTTTT. Its protein is CASSLSWERGGELFF.

This clonotype was observed many times. This chain connects TRBV12-3 or TRBV12-4 to TRBJ2-4, with a possible D match to TRBD2 (6 bases). Deletions cut 3 bases from V and 2 bases from J, with 8 bases between. The CDR3 runs 14 residues. CDR3 bases: TGTGCCAGCAGTTTGCGGGACCCCAAAAACATTCAGTACTTC. Protein sequence: CASSLRDPKNIQYF.

This clonotype was seen at least ten times. The CDR3 spells CASSPPGGGDTQYF. Here the CDR3 DNA reads TGTGCCAGCAGCCCGCCGGGAGGAGGAGATACGCAGTATTTT. The J gene is TRBJ2-3, the V gene TRBV11-2, with 7 bases identical to TRBD2. Germline V gene data show CDR1 as SGHAT and CDR2 as FQNNGV. The CDR3 contains 14 residues. The junction had 7 bases not matched to a gene; V was cut back by 5 bases and J by 5 bases. The whole variable domain, filled in from reference TRBV11-2 and TRBJ2-3, reads EAGVAQSPRYKIIEKRQSVAFWCNPISGHATLYWYQQILGQGPKLLIQFQNNGVVDDSQLPKDRFSAERLKGVDSTLKIQPAKLEDSAVYLCASSPPGGGDTQYFGPGTRLTVL.

This clonotype was counted at least ten times. The chain employs TRBV7-8 and TRBJ2-7; the D gene could be TRBD1 or TRBD2 (7 bases each). The length of the CDR3 is 14 residues. V was shortened by 4 bases and J by 0 bases, with 10 bases between the two germline ends. Germline CDR1 SGHVS, CDR2 FQNEAQ. The CDR3 nucleotides are TGTGCCAGCAGCTCAGGGGGGGGCTCCTACGAGCAGTACTTC. The encoded protein is CASSSGGGSYEQYF.

This clonotype was observed at least ten times. The genes are TRBV15 and TRBJ2-1, with D possibly being TRBD2 (6 bases). With 5 bases removed from V and 5 bases from J, the gap between germline ends came to 16 bases. Germline V lookup: CDR1 LNHNV, CDR2 YYDKDF (reference sequence). This CDR3 has 15 amino acids. CDR3 bases: TGTGCCACCAGCGATAGCGGAGATAACAACAATGAGCAGTTCTTC. Protein product: CATSDSGDNNNEQFF.

This clonotype has a handful of counts. The V and J genes are TRBV27 and TRBJ2-7, with 11 bases identical to TRBD2. This CDR3 is 18 amino acids long. Germline values: CDR1 MNHEY, CDR2 SMNVEV (reference sequence). V was pared by 6 bases and J by 1 base, with 14 bases of the junction left unmatched. CDR3 protein: CASSSSGRSASGSYEQYF. CDR3 sequence (DNA): TGTGCCAGCAGCTCTAGCGGGAGGTCGGCGAGTGGGTCCTACGAGCAGTACTTC.

The table lists this clonotype with many counts. V usage is TRBV28 and J usage is TRBJ1-5; D unresolved. CDR1 and CDR2 (germline): MDHEN, SYDVKM. The CDR3 extends over 14 amino acids. Trimming removed 6 bases from V and 7 bases from J, with 16 bases in between. As DNA, the CDR3 is TGTGCCAGCAGCCCTAAGAGGGCCGGGCAGCCCCAGCATTTT. It yields the protein CASSPKRAGQPQHF. Together with reference TRBV28 and TRBJ1-5, the CDR3 gives the full variable domain: DVKVTQSSRYLVKRTGEKVFLECVQDMDHENMFWYRQDPGLGLRLIYFSYDVKMKEKGDIPEGYSVSREKKERFSLILESASTNQTSMYLCASSPKRAGQPQHFGDGTRLSIL.

The chain joins TRBV24-1 to TRBJ1-2; weak D call: TRBD1 (6 bases). Trimming removed 3 bases at V and 7 bases at J, with 14 bases between. Germline V CDR1 and CDR2: KGHDR, SFDVKD. There are 14 residues in the CDR3. The CDR3 region has the DNA TGTGCCACCAGTGATCTTAAGGGGGGCGGTGGCTACACCTTC. It translates to CATSDLKGGGGYTF.

As concerns this clonotype: It may be a read error: a sequence one base away is much more abundant. The chain has TRBV5-1 and TRBJ2-1; maybe TRBD2 (7 bases). V lost 2 bases, J lost 9 bases, and 15 bases lay in between. CDR1 is SGHRS and CDR2 is YFSETQ in the germline V gene. The CDR3 length is 14 residues. DNA for the CDR3: TGCGCCAGCAGCTTCCAACAGGGCGGGGGTGAGCAGTTCTTC. Translated: CASSFQQGGGEQFF.

This chain links TRBV3-1 with TRBJ1-2; possible D gene TRBD1, 6 bases. This CDR3 is built from 14 residues. The V gene's germline CDR1 is LGHDT and CDR2 YNNKEL (reference sequence). Trimming left V 7 bases short and J 5 bases short, with 17 bases between. DNA of the CDR3: TGTGCCAGCACCTCAAGGGGGACACCGTATGGCTACACCTTC. Translating gives CASTSRGTPYGYTF.

The chain has TRBV20-1 and TRBJ2-7; possibly TRBD1 for D (6 bases). Trimming cost V 6 bases and J 1 base, with 19 bases left between them. The CDR3 loop spans 15 amino acids. Germline CDR1 reads DFQATT; CDR2 reads SNEGSKA (reference sequence). As DNA, the CDR3 is TGCAGTGCCAATGCACGGGACAAAATATCCTACGAGCAGTACTTC. It codes for CSANARDKISYEQYF.

Only one count was recorded for this clonotype. Given the absence of the conserved phenylalanine or tryptophan at the CDR3 end, a read error is likely. This chain joins TRBV18 and TRBJ1-1; possible D gene TRBD1, 5 bases. Trimming took 3 bases from V and 4 from J, leaving 15 bases between them. Germline V gene data show CDR1 as KGHSH and CDR2 as LQKENI. The length of the CDR3 is 15 residues. CDR3: CASSPQGGLTTEAFL. CDR3 sequence (DNA): TGTGCCAGCTCACCGCAGGGCGGTTTGACCACTGAAGCTTTCCTT.

This clonotype has only a few counts. The rearrangement uses TRBV20-1 and TRBJ2-1, with D uncertain. Trimming pared 7 bases from V and 4 bases from J, leaving 11 bases between. Germline-derived CDR1 and CDR2 are DFQATT and SNEGSKA (reference sequence). This CDR3 has 12 amino acids. Here the CDR3 DNA reads TGCAGTGGGGCTCGTCTTTACAATGAGCAGTTCTTC. Translation: CSGARLYNEQFF.

This clonotype was recorded at least ten times. The chain is built from TRBV14 and TRBJ1-1, with D tentatively TRBD1 (5 bases). Germline assignment: CDR1 SGHDN and CDR2 FVKESK. The CDR3 extends over 14 amino acids. V lost 1 base and J 5 bases, leaving 11 bases between the germline ends. CDR3 sequence: CASSQGQWETEAFF. The CDR3 nucleotides read TGTGCCAGCAGCCAAGGACAGTGGGAGACTGAAGCTTTCTTT.